These T cell receptor beta chains were read from a single sample in a study of T-cell reconstitution after alpha-beta-depleted transplantation in children. One entry per CDR3 protein, called by TCRdb with MiXCR from the PCR reads. The sample includes about 240,000 distinct CDR3 sequences, more than 10% of them seen just once. This sample comprised PBMCs from the stem cell graft donor, obtained from the stem cell graft. The source is a human donor who donated a stem cell graft to a child with acute lymphoblastic leukemia. Both conserved end residues are part of each CDR3. D genes are given only for firm matches. Some rows mark clone size as missing; the rest say once, few, many or name a class of expanded clone.

TRBD1	-	14	TRBV5-1	TRBJ1-4	TGCGCCAGCAGCTCGGGACAGTCTAATGAAAAACTGTTTTTT	CASSSGQSNEKLFF
-	many	12	TRBV28	TRBJ1-1	TGTGCCAGCAGTTTTTCAGTAACTGAAGCTTTCTTT	CASSFSVTEAFF
-	few	13	TRBV6-2/TRBV6-3	TRBJ2-7	TGTGCCAGCAGTTACTCTCGGCCGGGAGCGGTGTACTTC	CASSYSRPGAVYF
-	many	12	TRBV15	TRBJ2-7	TGTGCCACCAGCCGACGGGGCTACGAGCAGTACTTC	CATSRRGYEQYF
TRBD2	-	20	TRBV19	TRBJ2-1	TGTGCCAGTAGTATACGTCAGACTAGCGGGAGTAGGGGTAGAGGGAATGAGCAGTTCTTC	CASSIRQTSGSRGRGNEQFF
-	many	14	TRBV28	TRBJ2-3	TGTGCCAGCAGTCAGGTGGGGGCTAGAGATACGCAGTATTTT	CASSQVGARDTQYF
TRBD2	few	19	TRBV2	TRBJ2-1	TGTGCCAGCTGTCAACCTTTAGCGGGGTTGGGCCCTCTCGACAATGAGCAGTTCTTC	CASCQPLAGLGPLDNEQFF
-	many	17	TRBV29-1	TRBJ2-6	TGCAGCGTTGAGGTGAGAGTGGGGGGCTCTGGGGCCAACGTCCTGACTTTC	CSVEVRVGGSGANVLTF
TRBD1	-	14	TRBV30	TRBJ2-1	TGTGCCTGGAGTGACGGGACAGGGATGACCGGGCAGTTCTTC	CAWSDGTGMTGQFF
-	-	15	TRBV7-6	TRBJ1-1	TGTGCCAGCAGCTTAGGGCGGGGGGTGAACACTGAAGCTTTCTTT	CASSLGRGVNTEAFF
TRBD1	-	15	TRBV7-2	TRBJ1-2	TGTGCCAGCAGCTTAGCCGGGACAGGGGACTACGGCTACACCTTC	CASSLAGTGDYGYTF
TRBD1	many	12	TRBV20-1	TRBJ1-1	TGCAGTGCTGCCTACAGGGGCACTGAAGCTTTCTTT	CSAAYRGTEAFF
TRBD2	few	16	TRBV4-1	TRBJ2-1	TGCGCCAGCACCCACGCCTGGGCTAGCGGGAGCAATGAGCAGTTCTTC	CASTHAWASGSNEQFF
TRBD1	-	13	TRBV25-1	TRBJ2-1	TGTGCCAGCAGTGGGGGACAGAGGGTTGAGCAGTTCTTC	CASSGGQRVEQFF
-	many	14	TRBV6-5	TRBJ1-1	TGTGCCAGCAGTTACGGGCGGGGGGACACTGAAGCTTTCTTT	CASSYGRGDTEAFF
-	many	15	TRBV28	TRBJ2-7	TGTGCCAGCAGTTTTCAGAGCGGGCTCTCCTACGAGCAGTACTTC	CASSFQSGLSYEQYF
TRBD2	few	17	TRBV20-1	TRBJ2-3	TGCAGTGTCCCCCCGAGTGACTGGAGCGGGAGGGCAGATACGCAGTATTTT	CSVPPSDWSGRADTQYF
-	many	14	TRBV25-1	TRBJ1-5	TGTGCCAGCGCCGGGGGGCAGCTCAATCAGCCCCAGCATTTT	CASAGGQLNQPQHF
-	few	12	TRBV20-1	TRBJ1-1	TGCAGTGGTAGTCCTATGAACACTGAAGCTTTCTTT	CSGSPMNTEAFF
TRBD1	many	13	TRBV20-1	TRBJ1-2	TGCAGTGTCACAGGGGACTATAACTATGGCTACACCTTC	CSVTGDYNYGYTF
-	many	12	TRBV20-1	TRBJ2-1	TGCAGTGCTAGAGCGGCTTACAATGAGCAGTTCTTC	CSARAAYNEQFF
TRBD2	-	14	TRBV5-1	TRBJ2-1	TGCGCCTCGTACCGGGGAGGGACCTACAATGAGCAGTTCTTC	CASYRGGTYNEQFF
-	many	14	TRBV6-1	TRBJ1-5	TGTGCCAGCATCGGACGGCTTAGCAATCAGCCCCAGCATTTT	CASIGRLSNQPQHF
-	many	12	TRBV6-6	TRBJ2-7	TGTGCCAGTAACAATGTCCCCTACGAGCAGTACTTC	CASNNVPYEQYF
TRBD1	many	18	TRBV4-3	TRBJ1-1	TGCGCCAGCAGCCACGACCGCACCCTGACAGGGCGATGGACTGAAGCTTTCTTT	CASSHDRTLTGRWTEAFF
-	-	16	TRBV27	TRBJ2-2	TGTGCCAGCAGTCCAGCTATCTCGACAATCACCGGGGAGCTGTTTTTT	CASSPAISTITGELFF
-	many	13	TRBV29-1	TRBJ2-1	TGCAGCGTCGCCTCGGCCTTCGGAAATGAGCAGTTCTTC	CSVASAFGNEQFF
TRBD2	many	12	TRBV29-1	TRBJ2-5	TGCAGCGCCATCCTAGCGGGGAGGACCCAGTACTTC	CSAILAGRTQYF
-	many	15	TRBV11-1	TRBJ2-7	TGTGCCAGCAGAGGCGGGGCAGACAAATCCTACGAGCAGTACTTC	CASRGGADKSYEQYF